This T cell receptor beta chain was captured in a study of immune evolution from preneoplasia to lung adenocarcinoma. Sequencing used immunoSEQ multiplex PCR; TCRdb keeps in-frame clones, though not all of them. Of around 2,500 clones in the sample, under 90% were seen once. This CDR3 region has 16 residues. Nucleic acids came from premalignant or tumor cells enriched by macro-dissection. The sequence came from a person between 60 and 80 years old with invasive lung adenocarcinoma. Material for sequencing was FFPE invasive lung adenocarcinoma tissue. The V gene is TRBV21-1, the J gene TRBJ1-5; the DNA was not used to check the table's D call, TRBD1. TRBV21-1 is a recognized pseudogene. This CDR3 reads CASSNQKMWSNQPQHF. CDR3 DNA: TGTGCCAGCAGCAATCAGAAAATGTGGAGCAATCAGCCCCAGCATTTT.